This TCR beta chain was recovered during a study of T cell responses to AZD1222 COVID-19 vaccine. Broader study findings: Repertoires were obtained only post-peak T cell response.

Method: immunoSEQ multiplex PCR; TCRdb's copy keeps in-frame clones and lacks some. In the table there are 120,000 or so clones, roughly 84% of which are singletons. This clone was seen only once. The antigen is undetermined. Deletions cut 7 bases from V and 3 bases from J, with 15 bases between. The CDR3 loop spans 14 amino acids. The germline V gene encodes CDR1 MNHEY and CDR2 SMNVEV (reference sequence). Specimen: peripheral blood, collected on day 0 of AZD1222 vaccination. This clonotype originated in an adult in good health. The chain employs TRBV27 and TRBJ1-2; no reliable D call. CDR3 amino acids: CASTLTHGDYGYTF. The CDR3 bases are TGTGCCAGCACCCTTACACATGGCGACTATGGCTACACCTTC.